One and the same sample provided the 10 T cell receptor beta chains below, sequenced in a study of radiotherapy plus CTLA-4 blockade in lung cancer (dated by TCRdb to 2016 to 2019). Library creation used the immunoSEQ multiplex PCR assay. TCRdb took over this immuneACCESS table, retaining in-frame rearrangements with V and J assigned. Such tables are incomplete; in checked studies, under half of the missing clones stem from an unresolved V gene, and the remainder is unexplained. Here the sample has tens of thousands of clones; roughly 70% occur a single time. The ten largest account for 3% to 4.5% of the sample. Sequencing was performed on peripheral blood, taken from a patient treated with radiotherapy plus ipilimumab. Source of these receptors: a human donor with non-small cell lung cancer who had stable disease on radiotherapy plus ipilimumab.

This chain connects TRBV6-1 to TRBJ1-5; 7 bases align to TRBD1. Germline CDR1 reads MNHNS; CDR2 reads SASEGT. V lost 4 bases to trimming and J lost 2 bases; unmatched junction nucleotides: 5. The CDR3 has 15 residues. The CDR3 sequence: CASSGGGQGNQPQHF. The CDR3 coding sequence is TGTGCCAGCAGTGGGGGCGGACAGGGCAATCAGCCCCAGCATTTT.

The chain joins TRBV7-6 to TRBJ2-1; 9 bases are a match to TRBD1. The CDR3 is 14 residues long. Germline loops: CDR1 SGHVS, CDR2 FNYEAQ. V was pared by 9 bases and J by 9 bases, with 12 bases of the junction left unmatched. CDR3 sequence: CASPRDREGGEQFF. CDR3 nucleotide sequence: TGTGCCAGTCCCAGGGACAGGGAGGGAGGTGAGCAGTTCTTC. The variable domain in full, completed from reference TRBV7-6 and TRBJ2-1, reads GAGVSQSPRYKVTKRGQDVALRCDPISGHVSLYWYRQALGQGPEFLTYFNYEAQQDKSGLPNDRFSAERPEGSISTLTIQRTEQRDSAMYRCASPRDREGGEQFFGPGTRLTVL.

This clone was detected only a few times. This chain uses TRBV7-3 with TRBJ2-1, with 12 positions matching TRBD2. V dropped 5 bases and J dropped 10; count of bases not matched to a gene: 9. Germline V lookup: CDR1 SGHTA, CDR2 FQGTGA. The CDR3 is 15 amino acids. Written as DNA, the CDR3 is TGTGCCAGCAGCCTGGCTAGCGGGAGGGCCGAGGAGCAGTTCTTC. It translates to CASSLASGRAEEQFF.

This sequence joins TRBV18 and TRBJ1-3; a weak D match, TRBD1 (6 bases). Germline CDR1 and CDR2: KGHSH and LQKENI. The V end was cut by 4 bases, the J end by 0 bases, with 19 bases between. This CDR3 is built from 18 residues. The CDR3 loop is CASSLYSTGEDSGNTIYF. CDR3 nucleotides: TGTGCCAGCTCACTATATTCGACAGGCGAGGACTCTGGAAACACCATATATTTT.

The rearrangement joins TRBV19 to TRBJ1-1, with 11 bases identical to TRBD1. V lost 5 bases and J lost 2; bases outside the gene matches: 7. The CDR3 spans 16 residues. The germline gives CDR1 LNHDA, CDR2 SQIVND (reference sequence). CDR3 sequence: CASSPDRGRVNTEAFF. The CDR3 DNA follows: TGTGCCAGTAGTCCGGACAGGGGGCGAGTTAACACTGAAGCTTTCTTT.

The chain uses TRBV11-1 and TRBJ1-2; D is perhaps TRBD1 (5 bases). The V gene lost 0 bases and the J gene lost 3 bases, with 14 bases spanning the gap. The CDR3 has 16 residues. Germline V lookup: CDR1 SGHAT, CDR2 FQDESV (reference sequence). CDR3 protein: CASSLAPGPGHYGYTF. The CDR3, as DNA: TGTGCCAGCAGCTTAGCCCCGGGACCCGGTCACTATGGCTACACCTTC.

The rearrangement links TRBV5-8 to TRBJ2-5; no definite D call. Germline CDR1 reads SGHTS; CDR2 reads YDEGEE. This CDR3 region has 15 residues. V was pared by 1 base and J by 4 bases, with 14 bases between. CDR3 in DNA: TGTGCCAGCAGCTTGACAGACCGAAATTTAGAGACCCAGTACTTC. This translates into CASSLTDRNLETQYF.

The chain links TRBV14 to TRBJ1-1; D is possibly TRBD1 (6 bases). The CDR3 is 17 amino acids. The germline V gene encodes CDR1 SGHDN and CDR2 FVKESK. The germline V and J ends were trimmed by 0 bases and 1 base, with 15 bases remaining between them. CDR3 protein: CASSQEGALDRNTEAFF. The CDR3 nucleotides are TGTGCCAGCAGCCAAGAGGGGGCCCTGGACAGGAACACTGAAGCTTTCTTT.

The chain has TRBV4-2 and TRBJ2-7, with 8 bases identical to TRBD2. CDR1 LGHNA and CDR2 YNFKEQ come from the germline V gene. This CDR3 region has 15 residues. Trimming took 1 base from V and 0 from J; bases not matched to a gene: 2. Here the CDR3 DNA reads TGTGCCAGCAGCCAAGGACTAGCGAGCTCCTACGAGCAGTACTTC. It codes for CASSQGLASSYEQYF.

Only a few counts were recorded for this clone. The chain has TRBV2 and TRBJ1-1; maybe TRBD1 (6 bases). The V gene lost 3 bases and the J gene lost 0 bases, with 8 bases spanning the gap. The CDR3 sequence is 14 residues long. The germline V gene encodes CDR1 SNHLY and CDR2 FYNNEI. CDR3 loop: CASSDTGLNTEAFF. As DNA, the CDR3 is TGTGCCAGCAGTGATACAGGGTTGAACACTGAAGCTTTCTTT.